The T cell receptor (beta chain) described here comes from a study of T cell responses to AZD1222 COVID-19 vaccine. Findings and caveats of the study: Donors in the cohort were predominantly white British and more often female, and clonal diversity was possibly underestimated. Only after the peak T cell response were repertoires sampled.

This CDR3 has 15 amino acids. Germline values: CDR1 SGHNT, CDR2 YYREEE (reference sequence). V was pared by 4 bases and J by 3 bases, with 14 bases between. As regards this clone: Its antigen remains unknown.

TCRdb's table, derived via immunoSEQ multiplex PCR, lists solely in-frame clones and lacks some. This table has about 84,000 clones, about 86% appearing once. Sequencing used peripheral blood, obtained 28 days after the second AZD1222 dose. The J gene is TRBJ2-4, the V gene TRBV5-4, with D possibly matching TRBD2 (6 bases). This receptor was taken from an adult who received the AZD1222 COVID-19 vaccine. As DNA, the CDR3 is TGTGCCAGCAGCGTGCTGCTGGGAGGCAAAAACATTCAGTACTTC. Translation gives CASSVLLGGKNIQYF.